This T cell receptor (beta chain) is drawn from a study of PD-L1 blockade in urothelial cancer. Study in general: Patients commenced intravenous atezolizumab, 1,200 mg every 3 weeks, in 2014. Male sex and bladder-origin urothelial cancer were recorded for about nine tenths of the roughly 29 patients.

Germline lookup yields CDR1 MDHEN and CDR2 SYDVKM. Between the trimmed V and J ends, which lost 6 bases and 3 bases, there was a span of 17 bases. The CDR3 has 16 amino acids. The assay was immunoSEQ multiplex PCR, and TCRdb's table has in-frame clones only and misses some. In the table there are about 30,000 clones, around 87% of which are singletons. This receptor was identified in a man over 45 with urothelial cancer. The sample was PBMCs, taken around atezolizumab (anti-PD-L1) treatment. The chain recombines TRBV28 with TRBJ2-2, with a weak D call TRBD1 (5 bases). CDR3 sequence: CASSPIGSRDTGELFF. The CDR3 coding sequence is TGTGCCAGCAGCCCAATTGGCTCCAGGGACACCGGGGAGCTGTTTTTT.